What follows are 24 T cell receptor beta chains derived from one specimen sequenced in a study of response to subunit inactivated influenza vaccine. TCRdb analysed the RT-PCR reads with MiXCR anew, one entry per CDR3 protein. The profile covers more than 450,000 distinct CDR3 sequences, with over 9% appearing a single time and roughly 9.6% taken by the ten largest. This same sample was also part of a study on T cells expressing NK-cell markers. Per that paper: The TCR beta cDNA came from 5'RACE template switching with UMIs.

The specimen comprised PBMCs from blood, sampled on the day of vaccination. The receptors were gathered from a man aged 50-60 years who received an inactivated influenza vaccine.

This clonotype was counted a few times. The gene calls are TRBV4-1 and TRBJ1-5; a weak D match, TRBD1 (6 bases). The CDR3 contains 17 residues. Between the trimmed V and J ends, which lost 4 bases and 2 bases, there was a span of 18 bases. From germline, CDR1 is MGHRA and CDR2 YSYEKL. CDR3 nucleotides: TGCGCCAGCAGCCCCCATCCAGGGGAGGTGGGCAATCAGCCCCAGCATTTT. Its translation is CASSPHPGEVGNQPQHF.

Ten or more counts support this clonotype. V gene TRBV6-1 combines with J gene TRBJ2-2; tentative D call: TRBD1 (6 bases). Germline V gene sequence: CDR1 MNHNS, CDR2 SASEGT. The CDR3 sequence is 15 residues long. V shed 7 bases and J shed 4 bases, with 16 bases lying between them. DNA of the CDR3: TGTGCCAGCACCAAGGGGACAATTTTCACCGGGGAGCTGTTTTTT. Residues: CASTKGTIFTGELFF.

The V and J genes are TRBV20-1 and TRBJ1-6; 9 bases are a match to TRBD1. Germline lookup yields CDR1 DFQATT and CDR2 SNEGSKA (reference sequence). The CDR3 contains 15 residues. V was pared by 5 bases and J by 3 bases, with 5 bases of the junction left unmatched. Here the CDR3 DNA reads TGCAGTGCTCTTGGGACAGGGAGCTATAATTCACCCCTCCACTTT. Translating gives CSALGTGSYNSPLHF.

Ten or more counts support this clonotype. This chain links TRBV29-1 with TRBJ2-7, with 11 bases that match TRBD1. Looked up from germline, CDR1 is SQVTM and CDR2 is ANQGSEA. The CDR3 is 15 amino acids. J was trimmed by 4 bases and V by 1 base; bases with no gene match: 6. The CDR3 loop is CSVEAADRGLYEQYF. The CDR3 DNA sequence: TGCAGCGTTGAAGCGGCGGACAGGGGGCTTTACGAGCAGTACTTC.

This clonotype was seen many times. This chain uses TRBV5-6 with TRBJ2-7, with D possibly called TRBD1 or TRBD2 (5 bases each). This CDR3 has 16 amino acids. Germline CDR1 reads SGHDT; CDR2 reads YYEEEE. Trimming pared 3 bases from V and 0 bases from J, leaving 16 bases between. CDR3 nucleotide sequence: TGTGCCAGCAGCTATACGCAGGGAGTGTTCTCCTACGAGCAGTACTTC. It yields the protein CASSYTQGVFSYEQYF.

The chain couples TRBV20-1 to TRBJ2-3; D remains unclear. This CDR3 has 12 residues. With 7 bases removed from V and 5 bases from J, the gap between germline ends came to 13 bases. Germline V gene lookup returns CDR1 DFQATT and CDR2 SNEGSKA (reference sequence). DNA for the CDR3: TGCAGTGTCCGTGGTTCTGGAGATACGCAGTATTTT. Its translation: CSVRGSGDTQYF.

The CDR3 spells CASSHGGGGNNEQFF. The CDR3 DNA reads as TGTGCCAGCTCCCACGGTGGCGGGGGGAACAATGAGCAGTTCTTC. The chain couples TRBV7-9 to TRBJ2-1; 8 nucleotides align to TRBD2. There are 15 residues in the CDR3. Germline CDR1 reads SEHNR; CDR2 reads FQNEAQ (reference sequence). With V trimmed by 8 bases and J by 5 bases, 11 bases remained unmatched.

V and J are TRBV28 and TRBJ2-7; 7 positions agree with TRBD1. The germline CDR1 and CDR2 sequences are MDHEN and SYDVKM. V trimming: 5 bases; J trimming: 6 bases; junction bases outside the gene matches: 7. The CDR3 is 13 residues long. The CDR3 nucleotides are TGTGCCAGCAGTCAGGGGGTCAAGGGCGAGCAGTACTTC. This gives the protein CASSQGVKGEQYF.

This sequence joins TRBV5-6 and TRBJ2-7, with 10 positions matching TRBD1. Germline V gene lookup returns CDR1 SGHDT and CDR2 YYEEEE. The CDR3 has 16 residues. The ends lost 2 bases at V and 5 bases at J; junction bases unmatched: 10. CDR3 in amino acids: CASSFGDRGRVHEQYF. CDR3 nucleotide sequence: TGTGCCAGCAGCTTTGGAGACAGGGGGCGCGTCCACGAGCAGTACTTC.

This clonotype was seen only a few times. The V call is TRBV27, the J call TRBJ2-7, with 8 bases that match TRBD1. Germline V gives CDR1 MNHEY, CDR2 SMNVEV (reference sequence). V lost 2 bases to trimming and J lost 2 bases; unmatched junction nucleotides: 5. The CDR3 consists of 15 residues. The CDR3 DNA is TGTGCCAGCAGTTTAACCGGGACAGGCCCCTACGAGCAGTACTTC. It yields the protein CASSLTGTGPYEQYF.

This clonotype was seen a few times. V usage is TRBV11-2 and J usage is TRBJ2-3; TRBD2 matches at 14 bases. This CDR3 has 18 amino acids. From germline, CDR1 is SGHAT and CDR2 FQNNGV. The junction had 9 bases not matched to a gene; V was cut back by 5 bases and J by 2 bases. CDR3 sequence (DNA): TGTGCCAGCAGCCTGGGACTAGCGGGGGCCTATTACACAGATACGCAGTATTTT. It encodes CASSLGLAGAYYTDTQYF.

This clonotype has at least ten counts. The rearrangement uses TRBV20-1 and TRBJ2-7, with D possibly called TRBD1 or TRBD2 (6 bases each). Germline V CDR1 and CDR2: DFQATT, SNEGSKA (reference sequence). The CDR3 spans 13 residues. V lost 3 bases to trimming and J lost 0 bases, with 9 bases between them. The CDR3 sequence: CSAREGGSYEQYF. In nucleotides, the CDR3 is TGCAGTGCTAGGGAGGGGGGCTCCTACGAGCAGTACTTC.

This clonotype was observed many times. This chain links TRBV4-3 with TRBJ2-5, with no clear D. The CDR3 is 13 residues long. Per germline, CDR1 LGHNA and CDR2 YSLEER. Trimming removed 0 bases from V and 5 bases from J, with 7 bases in between. The CDR3 loop is CASSQDTGETQYF. The CDR3 DNA is TGCGCCAGCAGCCAAGATACCGGGGAGACCCAGTACTTC.

The genes are TRBV7-9 and TRBJ2-7, with D possibly TRBD2 on 5 matching bases. This CDR3 contains 13 residues. The germline CDR1 and CDR2 sequences are SEHNR and FQNEAQ (reference sequence). The V gene lost 2 bases and the J gene lost 5 bases, with 10 bases spanning the gap. The CDR3 here is CASSLQAAHEQYF. CDR3 bases: TGTGCCAGCAGCTTACAAGCGGCGCACGAGCAGTACTTC.

This clonotype was counted between two and nine times. V usage is TRBV18 and J usage is TRBJ2-1; a possible D gene is TRBD2 (5 bases). The CDR3 covers 16 residues. Between the trimmed V and J ends, which lost 0 bases and 7 bases, there was a span of 16 bases. Germline CDR1 and CDR2: KGHSH and LQKENI. CDR3: CASSPPQRTTGNEQFF. CDR3 bases: TGTGCCAGCTCACCACCGCAACGTACTACGGGGAATGAGCAGTTCTTC.

This clonotype has more than one count but fewer than ten. The chain carries TRBV11-1 and TRBJ2-1; tentatively, D is TRBD2 (6 bases). V lost 3 bases, J lost 9 bases, and 18 bases lay in between. The germline CDR1 and CDR2 sequences are SGHAT and FQDESV (reference sequence). The CDR3 spans 15 residues. The CDR3 bases are TGTGCCAGCAGCTTGGGCGGGGCTGGGGTTAGTGAGCAGTTCTTC. This sequence encodes CASSLGGAGVSEQFF.

This clonotype was picked up a small number of times. The chain recombines TRBV12-3 or TRBV12-4 with TRBJ1-5; TRBD1 matches 8 bases. Trimming cost V 5 bases and J 3 bases; bases outside gene matches: 6. This CDR3 has 15 amino acids. The CDR3 DNA is TGTGCCAGCAGTCTGGGACAGGTAAACAATCAGCCCCAGCATTTT. This encodes CASSLGQVNNQPQHF.

In its sample, this clonotype was seen a few times. The chain combines TRBV6-5 with TRBJ1-2; D unresolved. V lost 2 bases, J lost 8 bases, and 21 bases lay in between. The CDR3 runs 16 residues. CDR1 and CDR2 from the germline V gene are MNHEY and SVGAGI. CDR3 amino acids: CASSYPTNPRRSGYTF. For the CDR3, the DNA is TGTGCCAGCAGTTACCCGACGAACCCTCGGAGGTCAGGCTACACCTTC.

This clonotype was seen a few times. The J gene is TRBJ1-4, the V gene TRBV3-1; D is unresolved. In germline, CDR1 is LGHDT, CDR2 YNNKEL (reference sequence). V lost 1 base to trimming and J lost 4 bases, with 10 bases between them. This CDR3 is 15 amino acids long. The CDR3 is CASSQAGRLNEKLFF. The CDR3 bases are TGTGCCAGCAGCCAAGCCGGACGGCTTAATGAAAAACTGTTTTTT.

This clonotype appeared a few times. The rearrangement uses TRBV7-2 and TRBJ1-3; D is uncertain. The CDR3 contains 16 residues. Germline V lookup: CDR1 SGHTA, CDR2 FQGNSA. Trimming left V 2 bases short and J 0 bases short, with 11 bases between. CDR3 protein: CASSLSASLSGNTIYF. The CDR3 DNA is TGTGCCAGCAGCTTATCAGCGTCCCTCTCTGGAAACACCATATATTTT.

This clonotype was detected a few times. The junction departs from germline at one end; a sequencing error may be responsible. V usage is TRBV11-2 and J usage is TRBJ1-2; 7 positions agree with TRBD1. The CDR3 runs 11 residues. Germline CDR1 is SGHAT and CDR2 is FQNNGV. The CDR3 reads CASSLGRGQSF. CDR3 DNA sequence: TGTGCCAGCAGCTTAGGGCGGGGACAGTCCTTC.

The chain is built from TRBV12-3 or TRBV12-4 and TRBJ2-3, with D maybe TRBD1 (6 bases). The CDR3 is 14 residues long. Trimming took off 5 bases at V and 6 bases at J, with 15 bases between the two ends. For the CDR3, the DNA is TGTGCCAGCAGTCAGAGACAGGTTTGGGATACGCAGTATTTT. Its translation is CASSQRQVWDTQYF.

The chain couples TRBV12-3 or TRBV12-4 to TRBJ2-1; 8 nucleotides align to TRBD2. The CDR3 loop spans 14 amino acids. Trimming took 4 bases from V and 13 from J; bases not matched to a gene: 12. The CDR3 is CASSSRPGTRFQFF. The CDR3 bases are TGTGCCAGCAGTTCTCGCCCCGGGACTAGATTCCAGTTCTTC.

The chain employs TRBV5-1 and TRBJ1-1, with D hard to call. Germline CDR1 SGHRS, CDR2 YFSETQ. This CDR3 has 13 amino acids. V was shortened by 2 bases and J by 3 bases, with 8 bases between the two germline ends. DNA for the CDR3: TGCGCCAGCAGCTTCCAGCTAGACACTGAAGCTTTCTTT. Protein sequence: CASSFQLDTEAFF.